Following are 6 T cell receptor beta chains from one sample sequenced in a study of blood T cell repertoires in COVID-19. Measured with immunoSEQ multiplex PCR; TCRdb has only the in-frame clones, and not every one. The sample lists roughly 20,000 clones; approximately 90% were seen once. The material sequenced was peripheral blood. The receptors stem from a human donor with active COVID-19. The donor label of this sample is uncertain.

V gene TRBV18 combines with J gene TRBJ2-7, with 9 positions matching TRBD2. CDR1 and CDR2 from the germline V gene are KGHSH and LQKENI. The V gene end was trimmed by 2 bases and the J gene end by 0 bases; junction bases not matched to a gene: 2. The CDR3 is made up of 15 amino acids. CDR3 in DNA: TGTGCCAGCTCACCATCTAGCGGGGTCTCCTACGAGCAGTACTTC. Translating gives CASSPSSGVSYEQYF.

The V and J genes are TRBV18 and TRBJ1-2, with a weak D call TRBD1 (5 bases). V lost 2 bases and J lost 4, with 11 bases in between. Germline CDR1 KGHSH, CDR2 LQKENI. The CDR3 is 14 residues long. CDR3 nucleotides: TGTGCCAGCTCACCAGACAGTCCTGGCTATGGCTACACCTTC. Amino acids: CASSPDSPGYGYTF.

The chain recombines TRBV18 with TRBJ1-2, with D hard to call. Between the trimmed V and J ends, which lost 2 bases and 3 bases, there was a span of 10 bases. Germline CDR1 KGHSH, CDR2 LQKENI. The CDR3 runs 14 residues. The CDR3 sequence: CASSPDTKHYGYTF. CDR3 bases: TGTGCCAGCTCACCAGACACCAAGCACTATGGCTACACCTTC.

The chain recombines TRBV19 with TRBJ2-1, with TRBD2 as a possible D gene (6 bases). CDR1 and CDR2 (germline): LNHDA, SQIVND (reference sequence). The CDR3 runs 14 residues. V gave up 5 bases and J gave up 7 bases, with 15 bases separating them. The CDR3, as DNA: TGTGCCAGTAGTCACGGGGGATTGGGGAATGAGCAGTTCTTC. Protein sequence: CASSHGGLGNEQFF. The complete variable domain, with remaining parts taken from reference TRBV19 and TRBJ2-1, reads DGGITQSPKYLFRKEGQNVTLSCEQNLNHDAMYWYRQDPGQGLRLIYYSQIVNDFQKGDIAEGYSVSREKKESFPLTVTSAQKNPTAFYLCASSHGGLGNEQFFGPGTRLTVL.

A few counts support this clone. J is TRBJ2-7 and V is TRBV11-2, with TRBD1 as a possible D gene (6 bases). Deletions cut 2 bases from V and 5 bases from J, with 13 bases between. The CDR3 totals 14 residues. CDR1 is SGHAT, CDR2 FQNNGV, per germline. DNA of the CDR3: TGTGCCAGCAGCTTATTCAGGGGTGGCCACGAGCAGTACTTC. This sequence encodes CASSLFRGGHEQYF.

The chain couples TRBV13 to TRBJ2-7; 8 bases are a match to TRBD1. Germline CDR1 is PRHDT and CDR2 is FYEKMQ (reference sequence). The CDR3 extends over 18 amino acids. J was trimmed by 1 base and V by 5 bases; bases with no gene match: 16. Here the CDR3 DNA reads TGTGCCAGCAGCCACTCAGACAGGGGAAGGGGATATTCCTACGAGCAGTACTTC. Translated, it gives CASSHSDRGRGYSYEQYF. The variable domain in full, with the rest retrieved from reference TRBV13 and TRBJ2-7, is AAGVIQSPRHLIKEKRETATLKCYPIPRHDTVYWYQQGPGQDPQFLISFYEKMQSDKGSIPDRFSAQQFSDYHSELNMSSLELGDSALYFCASSHSDRGRGYSYEQYFGPGTRLTVT.